The subject of this entry is one TCR beta chain. Method: immunoSEQ multiplex PCR; TCRdb's copy keeps in-frame clones and lacks some. Found here are 40,000 to 45,000 clones, 86% of them singletons; the top ten hold 9.5% to 13%. This specimen comes from a study of OX40 agonist ivuxolimab in advanced cancers. Germline V gene data show CDR1 as SGDLS and CDR2 as YYNGEE. V was pared by 3 bases and J by 4 bases, with 15 bases between. The CDR3 loop spans 15 amino acids. The material was CD4+ or CD8+ T cells sorted from blood, obtained in a trial of the OX40 agonist ivuxolimab. This receptor was identified in an adult with an advanced solid tumor such as melanoma, head and neck, liver or kidney cancer. The chain is built from TRBV9 and TRBJ2-3, with D maybe TRBD2 (7 bases). This CDR3 reads CASSALGGRSDTQYF. CDR3 nucleotides: TGTGCCAGCAGCGCCCTGGGGGGGCGTTCAGATACGCAGTATTTT.